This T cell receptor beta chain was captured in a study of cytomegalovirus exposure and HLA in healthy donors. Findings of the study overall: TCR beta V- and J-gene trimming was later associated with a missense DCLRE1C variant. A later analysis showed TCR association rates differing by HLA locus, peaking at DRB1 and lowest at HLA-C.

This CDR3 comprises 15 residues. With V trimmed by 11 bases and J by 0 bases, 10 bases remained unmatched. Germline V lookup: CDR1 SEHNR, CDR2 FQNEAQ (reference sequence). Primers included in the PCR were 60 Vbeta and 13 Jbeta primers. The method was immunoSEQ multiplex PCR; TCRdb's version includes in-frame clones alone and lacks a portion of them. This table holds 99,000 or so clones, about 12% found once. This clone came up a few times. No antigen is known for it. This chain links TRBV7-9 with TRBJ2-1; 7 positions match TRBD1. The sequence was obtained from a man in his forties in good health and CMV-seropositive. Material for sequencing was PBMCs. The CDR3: CASAETGDSYNEQFF. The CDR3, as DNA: TGTGCCTCGGCGGAAACAGGGGACTCCTACAATGAGCAGTTCTTC.